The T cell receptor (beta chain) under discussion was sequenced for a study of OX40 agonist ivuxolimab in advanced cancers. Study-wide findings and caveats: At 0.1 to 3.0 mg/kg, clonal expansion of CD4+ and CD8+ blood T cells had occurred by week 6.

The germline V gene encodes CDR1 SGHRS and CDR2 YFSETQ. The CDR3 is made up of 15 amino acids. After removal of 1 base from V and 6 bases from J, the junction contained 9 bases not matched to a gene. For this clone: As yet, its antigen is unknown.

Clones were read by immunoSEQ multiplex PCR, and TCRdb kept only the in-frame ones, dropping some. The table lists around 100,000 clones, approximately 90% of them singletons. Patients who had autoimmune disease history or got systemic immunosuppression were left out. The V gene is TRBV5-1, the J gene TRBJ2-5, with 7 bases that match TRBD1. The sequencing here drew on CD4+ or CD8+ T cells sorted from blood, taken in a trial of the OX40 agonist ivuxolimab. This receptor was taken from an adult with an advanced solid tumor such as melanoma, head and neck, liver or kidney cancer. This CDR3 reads CASSLIDRASQTQYF. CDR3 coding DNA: TGCGCCAGCAGCTTGATTGACAGGGCCTCACAGACCCAGTACTTC.